One TCR beta chain is described in this entry. Its antigen is currently unknown. Clones were read by immunoSEQ multiplex PCR, and TCRdb kept only the in-frame ones, dropping some. The profile shows 150,000 to 200,000 clones, around 88% of them singletons. V lost 4 bases to trimming and J lost 3 bases; unmatched junction nucleotides: 8. This CDR3 is 16 amino acids long. Germline V gene sequence: CDR1 SGHNT, CDR2 YYREEE (reference sequence). The record originates from a study of T cell responses to AZD1222 COVID-19 vaccine. Study-wide findings and caveats: Clonal diversity was possibly underestimated, and the donors were mostly white British, with more females. At baseline, seropositivity was found in only a handful of AZD1222 recipients. Scientists sampled the repertoires only once the peak T cell response had passed.

The starting material was peripheral blood, obtained 28 days after the second AZD1222 dose. This receptor was identified in an adult who received the AZD1222 COVID-19 vaccine. This chain connects TRBV5-4 to TRBJ2-3, with 10 positions matching TRBD2. CDR3 region: CASSPGTSVGTDTQYF. In nucleotides, the CDR3 is TGTGCCAGCAGCCCAGGGACTAGCGTCGGAACAGATACGCAGTATTTT.